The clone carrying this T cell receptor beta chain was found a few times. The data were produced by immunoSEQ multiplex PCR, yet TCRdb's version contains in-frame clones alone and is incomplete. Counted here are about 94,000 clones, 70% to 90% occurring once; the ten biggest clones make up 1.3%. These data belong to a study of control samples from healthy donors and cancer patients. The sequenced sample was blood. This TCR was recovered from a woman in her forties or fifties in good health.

Here the CDR3 reads CASSFGTGIGEKLFF. Written as DNA, the CDR3 is TGTGCCAGCAGCTTCGGGACAGGGATCGGTGAAAAACTGTTTTTT. The chain combines TRBV11-2 with TRBJ1-4; 9 bases align to TRBD1. The CDR3 is 15 amino acids. Trimming cost V 3 bases and J 7 bases; bases outside gene matches: 6. Germline CDR1 SGHAT, CDR2 FQNNGV.